This section outlines one TCR beta chain sequence together with its context. Its antigen remains unidentified. One end of the junction is discordant with germline, which a read error may explain. The data belong to a study of shared clonotypes between healthy human individuals. Across the study: Researchers assigned three CD4 naive, three CD4 memory, two CD8 naive and one CD8 memory plate to each donor.

Study observations and caveats: Sequencing depth was a factor that was expected to affect clonotype sharing among donors. Shared clonotypes across all four donors exceeded non-shared ones in generation probability.

The CDR3 extends over 12 amino acids. Germline lookup yields CDR1 MNHEY and CDR2 SVGAGI. On sorted subsets, replicate PCRs used approximately 190 ng DNA, or approximately 33,000 T cell genomes. Profiling relied on immunoSEQ multiplex PCR, and the TCRdb table lists in-frame clones only, not all of them. The sample lists over a million clones, 78% occurring once. The sample taken for sequencing was memory CD4+ T cells from PBMCs. Noted subset: CD45RA-negative fraction. This sequence joins TRBV6-5 and TRBJ2-7, with TRBD1 matching 7 bases. The clonotype originates from a man aged 18 to 30 in good health. Some clones in this sample may be carry-over from other donors' samples. The CDR3 reads CASSDPGQERVF. CDR3 sequence (DNA): TGTGCCAGCAGTGACCCAGGACAGGAAAGGGTTTTC.